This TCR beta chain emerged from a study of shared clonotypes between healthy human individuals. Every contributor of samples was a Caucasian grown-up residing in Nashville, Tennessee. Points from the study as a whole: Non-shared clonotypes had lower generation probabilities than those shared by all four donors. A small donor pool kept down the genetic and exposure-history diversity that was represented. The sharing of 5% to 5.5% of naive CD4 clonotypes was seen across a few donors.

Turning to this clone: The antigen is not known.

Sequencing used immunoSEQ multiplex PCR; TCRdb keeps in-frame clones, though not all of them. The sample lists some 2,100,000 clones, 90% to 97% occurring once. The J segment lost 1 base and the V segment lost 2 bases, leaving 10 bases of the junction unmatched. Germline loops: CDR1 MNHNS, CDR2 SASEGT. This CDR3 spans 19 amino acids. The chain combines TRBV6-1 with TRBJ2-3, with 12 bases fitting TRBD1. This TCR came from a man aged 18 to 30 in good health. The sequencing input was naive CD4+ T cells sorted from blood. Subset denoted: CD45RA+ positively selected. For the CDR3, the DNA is TGTGCCAGCAGTGAACCCTTCGGGACAGGGGGCCGAGGCACAGATACGCAGTATTTT. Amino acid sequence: CASSEPFGTGGRGTDTQYF.